These 6 T cell receptor beta chains originate from one sample sequenced in a study of OX40 agonist ivuxolimab in advanced cancers. Here immunoSEQ multiplex PCR was the method, and the copy in TCRdb shows in-frame clones only, minus some. The sample shows approximately 77,000 clones, around 90% of them seen only once. Sequencing was performed on CD4+ or CD8+ T cells sorted from blood, taken in a trial of the OX40 agonist ivuxolimab. Receptors were obtained from an adult with an advanced solid tumor such as melanoma, head and neck, liver or kidney cancer.

V gene TRBV29-1 combines with J gene TRBJ2-3; 12 bases agree with TRBD2. The length of the CDR3 is 13 residues. Germline assignment: CDR1 SQVTM and CDR2 ANQGSEA. V lost 5 bases and J lost 5; bases outside the gene matches: 2. Here the CDR3 DNA reads TGCAGCGTTAGGACTAGCGGGGAAGATACGCAGTATTTT. Translating it yields CSVRTSGEDTQYF.

J is TRBJ1-5 and V is TRBV19, with 10 bases aligning to TRBD1. Looked up from germline, CDR1 is LNHDA and CDR2 is SQIVND (reference sequence). After removal of 3 bases from V and 5 bases from J, the junction contained 1 base not matched to a gene. This CDR3 spans 14 amino acids. The CDR3 nucleotides are TGTGCCAGTAGTATGGGGACAGGGGATCAGCCCCAGCATTTT. Translated, it gives CASSMGTGDQPQHF.

The J gene is TRBJ1-2, the V gene TRBV4-2, with D maybe TRBD1 (5 bases). Looked up from germline, CDR1 is LGHNA and CDR2 is YNFKEQ. V gave up 4 bases and J gave up 9 bases, with 24 bases separating them. The CDR3 totals 16 residues. CDR3 in DNA: TGTGCCAGCAGCCGGGGCAGCGGTATCGCTGCGGGGAGCTACACCTTC. Amino acid sequence: CASSRGSGIAAGSYTF.

The chain links TRBV6-6 to TRBJ2-3; a possible D gene is TRBD1 (6 bases). V lost 2 bases to trimming and J lost 0 bases, with 9 bases between them. The CDR3 runs 15 residues. Per the germline V gene, CDR1 is MNHNY and CDR2 is SVGAGI (reference sequence). CDR3 protein: CASSYGQGSTDTQYF. The CDR3 DNA reads TGTGCCAGCAGTTACGGGCAGGGGAGCACAGATACGCAGTATTTT.

The rearrangement uses TRBV6-4 and TRBJ2-3, with 9 bases aligning to TRBD1. J lost 7 bases, V lost 3 bases, and 5 bases had no gene match. This CDR3 is 14 amino acids long. CDR1 and CDR2 from the germline V gene are MRHNA and SNTAGT. CDR3 nucleotides: TGTGCCAGCAGTGAACTAGGACAGGGGTATACGCAGTATTTT. This translates into CASSELGQGYTQYF.

This clone appeared once. The chain employs TRBV6-4 and TRBJ2-3; 7 nucleotides agree with TRBD2. The CDR3 is 15 residues long. CDR1 MRHNA and CDR2 SNTAGT come from the germline V gene. The ends lost 4 bases at V and 2 bases at J; junction bases unmatched: 6. CDR3 in amino acids: CASSASGGLTDTQYF. The CDR3 nucleotides are TGTGCCAGCAGTGCCTCGGGGGGACTCACAGATACGCAGTATTTT.